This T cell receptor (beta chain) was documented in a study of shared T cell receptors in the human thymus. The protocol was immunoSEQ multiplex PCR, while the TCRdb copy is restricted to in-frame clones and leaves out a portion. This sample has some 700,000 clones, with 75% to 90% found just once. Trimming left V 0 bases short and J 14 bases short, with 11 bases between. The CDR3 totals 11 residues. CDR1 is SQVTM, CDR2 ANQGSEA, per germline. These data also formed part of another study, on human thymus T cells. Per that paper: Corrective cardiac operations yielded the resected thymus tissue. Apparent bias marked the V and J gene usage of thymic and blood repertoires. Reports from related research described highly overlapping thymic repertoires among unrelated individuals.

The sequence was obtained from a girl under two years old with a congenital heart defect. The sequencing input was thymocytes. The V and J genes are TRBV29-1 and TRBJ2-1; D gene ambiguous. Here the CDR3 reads CSVEDIGRKFF. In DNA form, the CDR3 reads TGCAGCGTTGAAGATATCGGTCGCAAGTTCTTC.